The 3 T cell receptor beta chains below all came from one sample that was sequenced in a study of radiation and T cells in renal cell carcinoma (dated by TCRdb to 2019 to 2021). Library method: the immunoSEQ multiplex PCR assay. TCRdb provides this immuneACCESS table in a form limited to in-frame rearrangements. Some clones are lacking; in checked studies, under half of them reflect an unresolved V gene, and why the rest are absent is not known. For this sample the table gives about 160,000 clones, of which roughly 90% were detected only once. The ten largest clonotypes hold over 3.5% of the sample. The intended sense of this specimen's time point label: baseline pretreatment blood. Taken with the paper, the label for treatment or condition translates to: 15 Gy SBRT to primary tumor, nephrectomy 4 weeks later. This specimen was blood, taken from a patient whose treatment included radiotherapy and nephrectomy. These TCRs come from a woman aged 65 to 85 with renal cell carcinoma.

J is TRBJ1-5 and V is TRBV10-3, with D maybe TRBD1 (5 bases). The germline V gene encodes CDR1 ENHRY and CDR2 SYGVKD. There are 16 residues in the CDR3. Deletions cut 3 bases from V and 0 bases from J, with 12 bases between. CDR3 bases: TGTGCCATCAGTGACTTCCCAGGGAATAGCAATCAGCCCCAGCATTTT. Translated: CAISDFPGNSNQPQHF.

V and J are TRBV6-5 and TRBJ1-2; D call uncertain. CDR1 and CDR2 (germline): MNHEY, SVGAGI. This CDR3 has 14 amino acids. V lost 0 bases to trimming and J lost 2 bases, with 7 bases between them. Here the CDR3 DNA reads TGTGCCAGCAGTTACTCGGCCACCAACTATGGCTACACCTTC. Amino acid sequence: CASSYSATNYGYTF.

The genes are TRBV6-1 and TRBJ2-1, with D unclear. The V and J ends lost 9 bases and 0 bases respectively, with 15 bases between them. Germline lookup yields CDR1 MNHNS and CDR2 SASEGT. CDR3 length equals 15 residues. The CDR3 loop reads CASGWATSSYNEQFF. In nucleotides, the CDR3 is TGTGCCAGTGGATGGGCCACCTCCTCCTACAATGAGCAGTTCTTC.